What follows are 5 T cell receptor beta chains derived from one specimen sequenced in a study of OX40 agonist ivuxolimab in advanced cancers. Sequencing used immunoSEQ multiplex PCR; TCRdb keeps in-frame clones, though not all of them. The sample lists 50,000 to 60,000 clones, about 85% occurring once. The sequences come from CD4+ or CD8+ T cells sorted from blood, collected in a trial of the OX40 agonist ivuxolimab. The receptors shown here come from an adult with an advanced solid tumor such as melanoma, head and neck, liver or kidney cancer.

The chain links TRBV7-9 to TRBJ2-3, with 8 bases fitting TRBD2. V gave up 4 bases and J gave up 1 base; unmatched junction bases: 1. Looked up from germline, CDR1 is SEHNR and CDR2 is FQNEAQ (reference sequence). The CDR3 sequence is 14 residues long. Here the CDR3 reads CASSYGGGTDTQYF. CDR3 sequence (DNA): TGTGCCAGCAGCTACGGGGGGGGCACAGATACGCAGTATTTT.

The chain recombines TRBV4-1 with TRBJ2-3, with a tentative D call TRBD1 (6 bases). CDR1 MGHRA and CDR2 YSYEKL come from the germline V gene. Trimming stripped 0 bases from V and 2 bases from J, with 12 bases between. The length of the CDR3 is 16 residues. The CDR3 protein is CASSQDLWDTTDTQYF. For the CDR3, the DNA is TGCGCCAGCAGCCAAGATTTATGGGACACCACAGATACGCAGTATTTT.

The genes are TRBV9 and TRBJ1-5; possible D gene TRBD1, 5 bases. Germline V gene lookup returns CDR1 SGDLS and CDR2 YYNGEE. The ends were cut back, 4 bases at V and 1 base at J, with 6 bases in the middle. This CDR3 spans 13 amino acids. The DNA for the CDR3 is TGTGCCAGCAGCCCAGGGAGCAATCAGCCCCAGCATTTT. It encodes CASSPGSNQPQHF.

The V gene is TRBV7-9, the J gene TRBJ2-5, with 7 bases aligning to TRBD1. CDR3 length: 15 residues. Germline CDR1 reads SEHNR; CDR2 reads FQNEAQ (reference sequence). V gave up 5 bases and J gave up 10 bases; unmatched junction bases: 16. The CDR3 DNA reads TGTGCCAGCAGCACTCGACAGGGCGCCATAGGTGACCAGTACTTC. Its translation is CASSTRQGAIGDQYF. The variable domain in full, completed from reference TRBV7-9 and TRBJ2-5, reads DTGVSQNPRHKITKRGQNVTFRCDPISEHNRLYWYRQTLGQGPEFLTYFQNEAQLEKSRLLSDRFSAERPKGSFSTLEIQRTEQGDSAMYLCASSTRQGAIGDQYFGPGTRLLVL.

The chain employs TRBV28 and TRBJ2-7, with 9 bases lining up with TRBD1. CDR1 and CDR2 from the germline V gene are MDHEN and SYDVKM. There are 12 residues in the CDR3. The V segment lost 6 bases and the J segment 5 bases; nucleotides outside the gene matches: 2. The CDR3 DNA sequence: TGTGCCAGCAGAACAGGGGGCCACGAGCAGTACTTC. This encodes CASRTGGHEQYF.